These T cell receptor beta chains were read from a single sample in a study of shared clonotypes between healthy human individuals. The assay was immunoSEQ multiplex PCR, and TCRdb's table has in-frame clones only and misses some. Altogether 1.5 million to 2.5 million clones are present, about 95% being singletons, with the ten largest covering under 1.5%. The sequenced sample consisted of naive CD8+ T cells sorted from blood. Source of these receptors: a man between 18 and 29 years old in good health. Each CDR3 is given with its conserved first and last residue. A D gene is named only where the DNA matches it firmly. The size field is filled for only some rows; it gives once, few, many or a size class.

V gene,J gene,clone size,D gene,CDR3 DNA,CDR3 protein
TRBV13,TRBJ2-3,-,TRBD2,TGTGCCAGCAGCTCACTAGCGGGAGGAGATACGCAGTATTTT,CASSSLAGGDTQYF
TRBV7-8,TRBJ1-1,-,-,TGTGCCAGCAGCCCTCAGGGGAACACTGAAGCTTTCTTT,CASSPQGNTEAFF
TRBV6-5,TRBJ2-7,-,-,TGTGCCAGCAGTTACTCTGCGGGGGCGTACGAGCAGTACTTC,CASSYSAGAYEQYF
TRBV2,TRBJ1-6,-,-,TGTGCCAGCAGTGAAATCTCCCAGGGTTCACCCCTCCACTTT,CASSEISQGSPLHF
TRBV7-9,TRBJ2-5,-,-,TGTGCCAGCAGCCTCACTTCGTCGGGGGTAGAGACCCAGTACTTC,CASSLTSSGVETQYF
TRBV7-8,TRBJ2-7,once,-,TGTGCCAGCAGCACCCGACAGTACTACGAGCAGTACTTC,CASSTRQYYEQYF
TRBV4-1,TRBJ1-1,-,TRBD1,TGCGCCAGCAGCCAAGGACAGGGGGGCACTGAAGCTTTCTTT,CASSQGQGGTEAFF
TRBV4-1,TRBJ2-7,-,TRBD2,TGCGCCAGCAGCCTAGTGGGTGGACTAGCGGGGGCCTACTCCTACGAGCAGTACTTC,CASSLVGGLAGAYSYEQYF
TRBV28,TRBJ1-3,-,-,TGTGCCAGCAGGACAGGTTTCTCTGGAAACACCATATATTTT,CASRTGFSGNTIYF
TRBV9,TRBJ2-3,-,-,TGTGCCAGCAGCGGCCCCATAGGGTGGGGGGTCACAGATACGCAGTATTTT,CASSGPIGWGVTDTQYF
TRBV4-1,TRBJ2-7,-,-,TGCGCCAGCAGCCACGAAATCGGGCCGTCCTACGAGCAGTACTTC,CASSHEIGPSYEQYF
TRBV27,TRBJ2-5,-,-,TGTGCCAGCAGTTCTGACCCCCCGGAGACCCAGTACTTC,CASSSDPPETQYF
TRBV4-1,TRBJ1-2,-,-,TGCGCCAGCAGCTTGGGGGACCTCTATGGCTACACCTTC,CASSLGDLYGYTF
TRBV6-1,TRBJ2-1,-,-,TGTGCCAGCAGTGCACAGGGAGAATCCTACAATGAGCAGTTCTTC,CASSAQGESYNEQFF
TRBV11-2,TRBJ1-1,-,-,TGTGCCAGCAGCTCGGACGGAGACGAAGCTTTCTTT,CASSSDGDEAFF
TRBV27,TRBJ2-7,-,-,TGTGCCAGCAGTTCGACTAGTCTCAACGAGCAGTACTTC,CASSSTSLNEQYF
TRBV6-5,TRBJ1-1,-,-,TGTGCCAGCAGCTACACTGGGACGGCCGAGGTCACTGAAGCTTTCTTT,CASSYTGTAEVTEAFF
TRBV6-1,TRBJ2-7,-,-,TGTGCCAGCAGTGTAGGCAGGGAGTCCTACGAGCAGTACTTC,CASSVGRESYEQYF
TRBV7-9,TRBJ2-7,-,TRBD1,TGTGCCAGCAGCTTAGAGGTTGGGACAGGGACAATCTACGAGCAGTACTTC,CASSLEVGTGTIYEQYF
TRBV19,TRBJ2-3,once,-,TGTGCCAGTAGCCCCTTAAGTAGCACAGATACGCAGTATTTT,CASSPLSSTDTQYF
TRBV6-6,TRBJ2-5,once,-,TGTGCCAGCAGTTATCGTGAGTGGGAGACCCAGTACTTC,CASSYREWETQYF
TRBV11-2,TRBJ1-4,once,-,TGTGCCAGCAGCTCTTGGGGGGGGAATGAAAAACTGTTTTTT,CASSSWGGNEKLFF
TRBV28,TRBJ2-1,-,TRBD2,TGTGCCAGCAGTGCCTACCGGGAGGCTTTGGATGAGCAGTTCTTC,CASSAYREALDEQFF
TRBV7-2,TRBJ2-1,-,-,TGTGCCAGCAGCTTAGGTTTGGGACTTGAGCAGTTCTTC,CASSLGLGLEQFF
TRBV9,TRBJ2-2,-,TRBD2,TGTGCCAGCAGCCCGCTAGCGGGCACGAACACCGGGGAGCTGTTTTTT,CASSPLAGTNTGELFF
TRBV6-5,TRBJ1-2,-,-,TGTGCCAGCAGTGAACGAAATGGCTATGGCTACACCTTC,CASSERNGYGYTF
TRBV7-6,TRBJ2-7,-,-,TGTGCCAGCAGCCCCAGTGGGGGGGAGCAGTACTTC,CASSPSGGEQYF
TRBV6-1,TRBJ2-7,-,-,TGTGCCAGCAGTGAACTGACAACTACATACGAGCAGTACTTC,CASSELTTTYEQYF
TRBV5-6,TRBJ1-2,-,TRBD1,TGTGCCAGCAGCTTGGAGGACAGGGGCGTCTATGGCTACACCTTC,CASSLEDRGVYGYTF
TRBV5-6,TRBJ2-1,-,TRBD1,TGTGCCAGCAGCTTCGGGACAGGGGGCTTAAGGTTCTTC,CASSFGTGGLRFF
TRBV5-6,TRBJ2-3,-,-,TGTGCCAGCAGCTTGTGGGGCGGGGATACGCAGTATTTT,CASSLWGGDTQYF
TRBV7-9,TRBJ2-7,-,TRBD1,TGTGCCAGCAGCGCGACTCCGGGACAGGGGCGCGACGAGCAGTACTTC,CASSATPGQGRDEQYF
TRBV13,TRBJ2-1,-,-,TGTGCCAGCAGCTTAGGGGGGGCGAGTGAGCAGTTCTTC,CASSLGGASEQFF
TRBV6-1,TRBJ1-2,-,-,TGTGCCAGCAGTGGGGTAAGGGTTGCCATCTATGGCTACACCTTC,CASSGVRVAIYGYTF
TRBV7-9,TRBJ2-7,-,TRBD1,TGTGCCAGCAGCTTCGGGACAGGGGGCCGCCACGAGCAGTACTTC,CASSFGTGGRHEQYF
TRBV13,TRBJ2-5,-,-,TGTGCCAGCAGCTTAAGGGGGCAAGAGACCCAGTACTTC,CASSLRGQETQYF
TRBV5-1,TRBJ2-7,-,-,TGCGCCAGCAGCTTGGAGGCCTCTTGGTACGAGCAGTACTTC,CASSLEASWYEQYF
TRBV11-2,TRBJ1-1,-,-,TGTGCCAGCAGCTTAGGATTCTCGGGACTGTTAGCTTTCTTT,CASSLGFSGLLAFF
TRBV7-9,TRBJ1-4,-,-,TGTGCCAGCGAAGCATTTGCAACTAATGAAAAACTGTTTTTT,CASEAFATNEKLFF
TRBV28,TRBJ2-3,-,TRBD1,TGTGCCAGCAGTTTAAGTACAGGGGGAACAGATACGCAGTATTTT,CASSLSTGGTDTQYF
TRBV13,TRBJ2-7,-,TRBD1,TGTGCCAGCAGCACCTACAGGGGGTCCCACTCCTACGAGCAGTACTTC,CASSTYRGSHSYEQYF
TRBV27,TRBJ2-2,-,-,TGTGCCAGCAGTTTCGTCAAGTCTACCGGGGAGCTGTTTTTT,CASSFVKSTGELFF
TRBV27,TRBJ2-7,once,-,TGTGCCAGCTCTACAGGGTCCCCCGCGATGGGCGAGCAGTACTTC,CASSTGSPAMGEQYF
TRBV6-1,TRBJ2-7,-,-,TGTGCCAGCAGTTCAGGATTCTCCTACGAGCAGTACTTC,CASSSGFSYEQYF
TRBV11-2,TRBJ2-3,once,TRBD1,TGTGCCAGCAGCCCCAGGGGGCCAGGGGCCGCAGGCACAGATACGCAGTATTTT,CASSPRGPGAAGTDTQYF
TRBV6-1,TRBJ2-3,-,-,TGTGCCAGCAGTGAACTAGGAGTTGACGGAAGCACAGATACGCAGTATTTT,CASSELGVDGSTDTQYF
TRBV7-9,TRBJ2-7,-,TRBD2,TGTGCCAGCAGCTTAGAACCGGCTAGCGGCCAATTCTCCTACGAGCAGTACTTC,CASSLEPASGQFSYEQYF